This T cell receptor beta chain emerged from a study of blood T cell repertoires in COVID-19. The CDR3 loop spans 18 amino acids. V was pared by 1 base and J by 3 bases, with 8 bases of the junction left unmatched. Germline lookup yields CDR1 MGHRA and CDR2 YSYEKL. In the source study's methods: Using reference gene primer amplification, nucleated cell counts were estimated. Sequencing was performed with immunoSEQ multiplex PCR; in TCRdb, only in-frame clones are kept and a portion is missing. V, J and clone size reflect that table, while D and trimming were determined from the DNA. The sample consists of 400,000 to 450,000 clones, about nine tenths of them appearing once.

The TCR comes from a middle-aged woman with COVID-19, enrolled during active disease. This chain links TRBV4-1 with TRBJ2-5; 13 bases line up with TRBD2. Material for sequencing was peripheral blood. CDR3 in amino acids: CASSQAVPGTSGEETQYF. In DNA form, the CDR3 reads TGCGCCAGCAGCCAAGCCGTACCCGGGACTAGCGGGGAAGAGACCCAGTACTTC.